This T cell receptor (beta chain) derives from a study of blood T cell repertoires in COVID-19. Study summary: The origin of the acute and convalescent COVID-19 samples was the United States, Italy and Spain.

Data came from immunoSEQ multiplex PCR; TCRdb stores just in-frame clones and leaves some out. The profile shows approximately 46,000 clones, almost 90% of them singletons. The CDR3 totals 16 residues. V gave up 4 bases and J gave up 8 bases; unmatched junction bases: 8. CDR1 is SGDLS and CDR2 is YYNGEE in the germline V gene. The chain recombines TRBV9 with TRBJ2-1; 14 bases agree with TRBD2. This TCR came from a man aged 45-65 years with active COVID-19. The specimen sequenced was peripheral blood. For the CDR3, the DNA is TGTGCCAGCAGCCTCCCGACTAGCGGGGGGGCGTATGAGCAGTTCTTC. As protein: CASSLPTSGGAYEQFF.